This is a list of T cell receptor beta chains from one sample in a study of cytomegalovirus exposure and HLA in healthy donors. Generated by immunoSEQ multiplex PCR, the TCRdb table keeps only in-frame clones and is missing some. The sample lists 200,000 to 250,000 clones, roughly 68% occurring once. Input material: PBMCs. These receptors were collected from a middle-aged man in good health and CMV-seropositive. Both conserved end residues are part of each CDR3. Each record gives: clone size, V gene, D gene, J gene, CDR3 DNA, CDR3 protein. A D gene is named only where the DNA matches it firmly. Clone size appears in some rows only: once, few, many, or a class for an expanded clone.

NA	TRBV7-2	TRBD2	TRBJ2-3	TGTGCCAGCAGTTCACTTACTAGCGATAGTAGCGCAGATACGCAGTATTTT	CASSSLTSDSSADTQYF
NA	TRBV27	NA	TRBJ1-1	TGTGCCAGCAGTTTAACAGGGATGGGAGTAAGGGCTTTCTTT	CASSLTGMGVRAFF
NA	TRBV6-4	NA	TRBJ2-1	TGTGCCAGCAGTGACGAGATTAGCCCCTCGAATGAGCAGTTCTTC	CASSDEISPSNEQFF
few	TRBV5-1	TRBD2	TRBJ2-3	TGCGCCAGCAGCTGGGGGACTAGCGGGGGGGCGGATACGCAGTATTTT	CASSWGTSGGADTQYF
NA	TRBV7-6	TRBD1	TRBJ2-1	TGTGCCAGCAGCTTAGACCCGCCAGGACAGGAGTTATACAATGAGCAGTTCTTC	CASSLDPPGQELYNEQFF
NA	TRBV2	TRBD1	TRBJ2-7	TGTGCCAGCAGTCCCCGGACAGGGAGCTACGAGCAGTACTTC	CASSPRTGSYEQYF
NA	TRBV6-6	TRBD1	TRBJ2-1	TGTGCCAGCACCAGGACAGGTATGGACAATGAGCAGTTCTTC	CASTRTGMDNEQFF
few	TRBV13	TRBD1	TRBJ1-2	TGTGCCAGCAGCTTAGGGGACAGGGCGAACTATGGCTACACCTTC	CASSLGDRANYGYTF
few	TRBV14	NA	TRBJ2-5	TGTGCCAGCAGCCAACGGGAGACCCAGTACTTC	CASSQRETQYF
NA	TRBV11-2	TRBD1	TRBJ1-1	TGTGCCAGCAGCTTAGATAGGACAGGGGTCACTGAAGCTTTCTTT	CASSLDRTGVTEAFF
NA	TRBV2	TRBD1	TRBJ2-1	TGTGCCAGCAGTGCAGCACAGGGGGTTGAAAATGAGCAGTTCTTC	CASSAAQGVENEQFF
NA	TRBV28	TRBD1	TRBJ1-2	TGTGCCAGCAGTTTTTTCCGTGACAGGGGATATGTTTATGGCTACACCTTC	CASSFFRDRGYVYGYTF
NA	TRBV6-6	NA	TRBJ1-1	TGTGCCAGCAGTCTCGGGGGGGGGCGGGCGAACACTGAAGCTTTCTTT	CASSLGGGRANTEAFF
NA	TRBV6-5	NA	TRBJ2-5	TGTGCCAGCAGTCGTGGGGGCAGGGAGACCCAGTACTTC	CASSRGGRETQYF
NA	TRBV7-9	NA	TRBJ2-1	TGTGCCAGCAGCCTTCGACGGAGCTCCTACAATGAGCAGTTCTTC	CASSLRRSSYNEQFF
NA	TRBV6-5	NA	TRBJ2-6	TGTGCCAGCAGTTATCTTTCTGGGGCCAACGTCCTGACTTTC	CASSYLSGANVLTF
NA	TRBV11-3	NA	TRBJ2-3	TGTGCCAGCAGCGAGTGGGGTCCGCCGGGGAATACGCAGTATTTT	CASSEWGPPGNTQYF
NA	TRBV28	NA	TRBJ1-2	TGTGCCAGCAGTTTATTCGCAGGGGAGTCGGATGGCTACACCTTC	CASSLFAGESDGYTF
once	TRBV7-9	NA	TRBJ2-2	TGTGCCACCCGAGACACCTCAGTAACGAACACCGGGGAGCTGTTTTTT	CATRDTSVTNTGELFF
NA	TRBV27	TRBD1	TRBJ1-4	TGTGCCAGCAGTTTAAGGACAGGGTATGAAAAACTGTTTTTT	CASSLRTGYEKLFF
NA	TRBV5-4	NA	TRBJ2-6	TGTGCCAGCAGTTCTGATCCTACTGGGGCCAACGTCCTGACTTTC	CASSSDPTGANVLTF
NA	TRBV25-1	TRBD2	TRBJ2-7	TGTGCCAGCAGTGTAGCGGGGGTATTGTACGAGCAGTACTTC	CASSVAGVLYEQYF
few	TRBV9	TRBD2	TRBJ2-7	TGTGCCAGCAGCGCCTCATCGGGGGGAGAGCAGTACTTC	CASSASSGGEQYF
NA	TRBV7-2	NA	TRBJ1-1	TGTGCCAGCAGCTTCTGGGGCGGAACTGAAGCTTTCTTT	CASSFWGGTEAFF
NA	TRBV28	TRBD1	TRBJ1-5	TGTGCCAGCAGCCCGATCGGACAGGGAGATCAGCCCCAGCATTTT	CASSPIGQGDQPQHF
NA	TRBV5-1	TRBD1	TRBJ1-1	TGCGCCAGCAGCGACGGACAGGGGATGAACACTGAAGCTTTCTTT	CASSDGQGMNTEAFF
NA	TRBV5-1	TRBD1	TRBJ1-4	TGCGCCAGCAGCTCCGGGACAGGGATAGAAAAACTGTTTTTT	CASSSGTGIEKLFF
NA	TRBV5-1	NA	TRBJ2-5	TGCGCCAGCAGCTTGGGGGGGCGGCCCGAAGAGACCCAGTACTTC	CASSLGGRPEETQYF
NA	TRBV11-3	TRBD1	TRBJ2-5	TGTGCCAGCAGCTTAGGACAGGGTGTAGAAGAGACCCAGTACTTC	CASSLGQGVEETQYF
NA	TRBV20-1	NA	TRBJ1-2	TGCAGTGCTAGTATTGGCTACACCTTC	CSASIGYTF
NA	TRBV28	NA	TRBJ1-3	TGTGCCAGCAGTTTCCGAACAGGCTCTGGAAACACCATATATTTT	CASSFRTGSGNTIYF
NA	TRBV5-4	TRBD1	TRBJ1-2	TGTGCCAGCAGGCAGGGCGGACAGGCCAACTATGGCTACACCTTC	CASRQGGQANYGYTF
NA	TRBV5-6	NA	TRBJ2-3	TGTGCCAGCAGCTTGGCCGTAACGGGAAACACAGATACGCAGTATTTT	CASSLAVTGNTDTQYF
NA	TRBV12-5	NA	TRBJ1-3	TGTGCTAGTGGTTTGAGGGGCTCTGGAAACACCATATATTTT	CASGLRGSGNTIYF
NA	TRBV12-5	NA	TRBJ2-7	TGTGCTAGTGGACAGGGCCGAAACTACGAGCGGTACTTC	CASGQGRNYERYF
NA	TRBV19	TRBD1	TRBJ1-2	TGTGCCAGTAGTCCGTCCGGGGGGACAGGGATAGGTGGCTACACCTTC	CASSPSGGTGIGGYTF
few	TRBV29-1	TRBD2	TRBJ2-1	TGCAGCGCAGTCGGGGGGAGAACGAGTGAGCAGTTCTTC	CSAVGGRTSEQFF
NA	TRBV5-1	NA	TRBJ2-1	TGCGCCAGCAGCTGGGTGGCGGGGGCCACTCTCAATGAGCAGTTCTTC	CASSWVAGATLNEQFF
few	TRBV28	NA	TRBJ2-2	TGTGCCAGCAGTTTATGGGGGGGGGCCCGCCCAACGAACACCGGGGAGCTGTTTTTT	CASSLWGGARPTNTGELFF
NA	TRBV5-4	TRBD1	TRBJ2-5	TGTGCCAGCAGCTTGGGGGGACAGGGTAACCCAGAGACCCAGTACTTC	CASSLGGQGNPETQYF
NA	TRBV15	NA	TRBJ1-1	TGTGCCACCAGCAGGTCCATGAACACTGAAGCTTTCTTT	CATSRSMNTEAFF
few	TRBV10-3	NA	TRBJ1-4	TGTGCCATCAGTGACGAGGGTGGGGAGGACGAAAAACTGTTTTTT	CAISDEGGEDEKLFF
NA	TRBV5-1	NA	TRBJ2-3	TGCGCCAGCAGCCAAGAATTTTCAGCCAGCGGTACGCAGTATTTT	CASSQEFSASGTQYF